These 16 T cell receptor beta chains originate from one sample sequenced in a study of OX40 agonist ivuxolimab in advanced cancers. Sequencing was performed with immunoSEQ multiplex PCR; in TCRdb, only in-frame clones are kept and a portion is missing. The profile shows under 90,000 clones, over 85% of them singletons. Sample: CD4+ or CD8+ T cells sorted from blood, taken in a trial of the OX40 agonist ivuxolimab. Receptor source: an adult with an advanced solid tumor such as melanoma, head and neck, liver or kidney cancer.

CDR3 protein: CASSRGFPEYNEQFF. In nucleotides, the CDR3 is TGCGCCAGCTCAAGGGGGTTTCCTGAATACAATGAGCAGTTCTTC. This sequence joins TRBV5-1 and TRBJ2-1, with D possibly TRBD1 on 6 matching bases. V gave up 7 bases and J gave up 4 bases, with 18 bases separating them. The CDR3 sequence is 15 residues long. Germline V lookup: CDR1 SGHRS, CDR2 YFSETQ.

The rearrangement links TRBV6-1 to TRBJ2-5; 11 nucleotides line up with TRBD1. Germline CDR1 reads MNHNS; CDR2 reads SASEGT. Trimming removed 2 bases from V and 5 bases from J; junction bases left unmatched: 10. The CDR3 totals 17 residues. In DNA, the CDR3 is TGTGCCAGCAGTGAACAAGGACAGGGGGCAAGGGGTGAGACCCAGTACTTC. As protein: CASSEQGQGARGETQYF.

The genes are TRBV11-2 and TRBJ2-3; 14 bases agree with TRBD2. The CDR3 extends over 16 amino acids. Germline-derived CDR1 and CDR2 are SGHAT and FQNNGV. V lost 4 bases to trimming and J lost 3 bases; unmatched junction nucleotides: 3. The CDR3, as DNA: TGTGCCAGCAGCTCCGGACTAGCGGGGGGTACAGATACGCAGTATTTT. Translating gives CASSSGLAGGTDTQYF.

The chain is built from TRBV14 and TRBJ2-7; unclear D gene. The CDR3 totals 11 residues. The V gene's germline CDR1 is SGHDN and CDR2 FVKESK. Trimming stripped 5 bases from V and 4 bases from J, with 6 bases between. CDR3 sequence reads: CASSLIYEQYF. The CDR3 DNA sequence: TGTGCCAGCAGCTTGATATACGAGCAGTACTTC.

This chain uses TRBV5-4 with TRBJ2-3, with D tentatively TRBD1 (6 bases). The ends were cut back, 4 bases at V and 5 bases at J, with 14 bases in the middle. Per germline, CDR1 SGHNT and CDR2 YYREEE (reference sequence). There are 14 residues in the CDR3. CDR3 sequence (DNA): TGTGCCAGCAGCGTCCCTCAGGGGCTAGATACGCAGTATTTT. The encoded protein is CASSVPQGLDTQYF.

The J gene is TRBJ2-1, the V gene TRBV19; no clear D gene. The V end was cut by 5 bases, the J end by 5 bases, with 10 bases between. CDR3 length equals 13 residues. In germline, CDR1 is LNHDA, CDR2 SQIVND (reference sequence). CDR3 sequence: CASSLGPNNEQFF. The CDR3 region has the DNA TGTGCCAGTAGTCTCGGGCCTAACAATGAGCAGTTCTTC.

The chain couples TRBV7-9 to TRBJ1-1; D is unclear. There are 13 residues in the CDR3. V shed 5 bases and J shed 1 base, with 8 bases lying between them. CDR1 and CDR2 from the germline V gene are SEHNR and FQNEAQ (reference sequence). The CDR3 protein is CASSPFGNTEAFF. CDR3 bases: TGTGCCAGCAGCCCGTTCGGGAACACTGAAGCTTTCTTT.

This clone has just one count. The rearrangement uses TRBV13 and TRBJ1-2; the D is unclear. The CDR3 is made up of 19 amino acids. The V end lost 6 bases, the J end lost 4 bases, and 30 bases lay between the germline ends. In germline, CDR1 is PRHDT, CDR2 FYEKMQ (reference sequence). The CDR3 region is CASRVTGLIGEKPSYGYTF. The CDR3 coding sequence is TGTGCCAGCAGAGTCACTGGACTCATTGGGGAGAAACCAAGCTATGGCTACACCTTC.

The chain carries TRBV28 and TRBJ2-5; TRBD2 agrees at 9 bases. CDR1 is MDHEN, CDR2 SYDVKM, per germline. CDR3 length equals 16 residues. The V and J ends lost 5 bases and 1 base, in that order; junction bases with no gene match: 8. The CDR3 loop is CASSPFGLARQETQYF. Written as DNA, the CDR3 is TGTGCCAGCAGTCCCTTTGGACTAGCGCGCCAAGAGACCCAGTACTTC. The full variable domain, completed using reference TRBV28 and TRBJ2-5, is DVKVTQSSRYLVKRTGEKVFLECVQDMDHENMFWYRQDPGLGLRLIYFSYDVKMKEKGDIPEGYSVSREKKERFSLILESASTNQTSMYLCASSPFGLARQETQYFGPGTRLLVL.

Only a few counts were recorded for this clone. The chain carries TRBV29-1 and TRBJ2-5, with 7 bases aligning to TRBD1. Germline V gives CDR1 SQVTM, CDR2 ANQGSEA. This CDR3 has 13 amino acids. The CDR3: CSCQGVSQETQYF. The CDR3 DNA follows: TGCAGTTGTCAGGGGGTAAGCCAAGAGACCCAGTACTTC.

The chain uses TRBV6-5 and TRBJ2-3; D not certain. The CDR3 extends over 12 amino acids. Germline-derived CDR1 and CDR2 are MNHEY and SVGAGI. The V end was cut by 5 bases, the J end by 2 bases, with 5 bases between. This chain's CDR3 is CASSRSTDTQYF. The CDR3 region has the DNA TGTGCCAGCAGTAGATCCACAGATACGCAGTATTTT.

The CDR3 sequence: CAWRTGPSEAFF. CDR3 nucleotide sequence: TGTGCCTGGCGTACAGGGCCCTCTGAAGCTTTCTTT. This sequence joins TRBV30 and TRBJ1-1; perhaps TRBD1 as D (6 bases). With 5 bases removed from V and 6 bases from J, the gap between germline ends came to 13 bases. The CDR3 is 12 residues long. The germline V gene has CDR1 GTSNPN and CDR2 SVGIG (reference sequence). Variable domain in full (rest from reference TRBV30 and TRBJ1-1): SQTIHQWPATLVQPVGSPLSLECTVEGTSNPNLYWYRQAAGRGLQLLFYSVGIGQISSEVPQNLSASRPQDRQFILSSKKLLLSDSGFYLCAWRTGPSEAFFGQGTRLTVV.

This clone was detected once. The V and J genes are TRBV23-1 and TRBJ2-1, with no clear D. TRBV23-1 is recorded as an ORF, its role being uncertain. V shed 7 bases and J shed 0 bases, with 13 bases lying between them. The CDR3 consists of 15 residues. DNA of the CDR3: TGCGCCAGCAAGGCAGGCCCGAGCTCCTACAATGAGCAGTTCTTC. It translates to CASKAGPSSYNEQFF.

The genes are TRBV28 and TRBJ2-3; no firm D call. Germline lookup yields CDR1 MDHEN and CDR2 SYDVKM. V dropped 3 bases and J dropped 2 bases, with 12 bases sitting between them. This CDR3 has 15 residues. In nucleotides, the CDR3 is TGTGCCAGCAGTTTGGCTGGTGGGTTCACAGATACGCAGTATTTT. It is translated as CASSLAGGFTDTQYF.

This rearrangement joins TRBV7-2 to TRBJ1-1; 10 bases agree with TRBD1. The CDR3 has 14 residues. CDR1 is SGHTA, CDR2 FQGNSA, per germline. V trimming: 3 bases; J trimming: 5 bases; junction bases outside the gene matches: 3. In DNA form, the CDR3 reads TGTGCCAGCAGCTTCGGACAGGGGGGGACTGAAGCTTTCTTT. Amino acids: CASSFGQGGTEAFF.

This rearrangement joins TRBV5-1 to TRBJ2-7; D possibly corresponds to TRBD2 (6 bases). With 4 bases removed from V and 2 bases from J, the gap between germline ends came to 10 bases. The germline gives CDR1 SGHRS, CDR2 YFSETQ. This CDR3 is built from 13 residues. CDR3 sequence: CASSMTGAYEQYF. The CDR3, as DNA: TGCGCCAGCAGCATGACGGGAGCCTACGAGCAGTACTTC.